Detailed here is one T cell receptor beta chain. Profiling relied on immunoSEQ multiplex PCR, and the TCRdb table lists in-frame clones only, not all of them. The table records over 55,000 clones, approximately 86% of them present only once. The trim removed 3 bases at V and 3 bases at J, leaving 7 bases unmatched. This CDR3 has 15 amino acids. From germline, CDR1 is SNHLY and CDR2 FYNNEI. The entry originates in a study of technical replicates of blood from four donors. Sequencing was done on a sample of PBMCs. The chain employs TRBV2 and TRBJ2-5; TRBD2 agrees at 7 bases. This clonotype originated in a human donor in good health. Some clones in this sample may be carry-over from other donors' samples. CDR3 region: CASSEAGLVKETQYF. In DNA, the CDR3 is TGTGCCAGCAGTGAGGCAGGACTAGTAAAAGAGACCCAGTACTTC.